This T cell receptor (beta chain) emerged from a study of beta chain features in type 1 diabetes. Of note for this clone: Its antigen is currently unknown.

Isolated RNA was reverse transcribed in full, so expressed TCRB transcripts were sequenced. Sequencing used immunoSEQ multiplex PCR; TCRdb keeps in-frame clones, though not all of them. The data contain about 110,000 clones, less than 40% of them singletons. Study-wide findings and caveats: Unsettled here was the matter of whether HLA type influences TCRB rearrangement. VDJ junctions from type 1 diabetes patients carried fewer insertions and larger deletions.

Sample: stem cell memory CD4+ T cells from blood. This sequence originates from a woman between 18 and 29 years old in good health.

CDR3 in amino acids: CASSLVDEQFF. The CDR3, as DNA: TGTGCCAGCAGCTTAGTAGATGAGCAGTTCTTC. The chain links TRBV7-9 to TRBJ2-1; no clear D gene. The ends were cut back, 1 base at V and 8 bases at J, with 3 bases in the middle. Germline CDR1 reads SEHNR; CDR2 reads FQNEAQ (reference sequence). The CDR3 sequence is 11 residues long.